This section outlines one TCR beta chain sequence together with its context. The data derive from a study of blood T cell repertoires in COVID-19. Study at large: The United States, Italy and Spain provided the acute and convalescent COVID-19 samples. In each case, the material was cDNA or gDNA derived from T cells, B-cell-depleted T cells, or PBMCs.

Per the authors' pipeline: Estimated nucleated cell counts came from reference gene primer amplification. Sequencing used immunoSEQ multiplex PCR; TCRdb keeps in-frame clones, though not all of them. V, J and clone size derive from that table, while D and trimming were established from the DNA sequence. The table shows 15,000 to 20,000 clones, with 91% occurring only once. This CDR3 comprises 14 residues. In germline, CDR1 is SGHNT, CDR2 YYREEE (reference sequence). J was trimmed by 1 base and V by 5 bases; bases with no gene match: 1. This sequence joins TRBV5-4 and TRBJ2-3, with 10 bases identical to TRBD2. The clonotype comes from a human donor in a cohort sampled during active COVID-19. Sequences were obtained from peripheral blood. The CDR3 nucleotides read TGTGCCAGCAGACTAGCGGGGCGCACAGATACGCAGTATTTT. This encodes CASRLAGRTDTQYF.